This T cell receptor beta chain is from a study of blood T cell repertoires in COVID-19. Study information: Both acute and convalescent COVID-19 samples were obtained from the United States, Italy and Spain. Sources were T cells, B-cell-depleted T cells, or PBMCs; the material itself was cDNA or gDNA.

Methods used by the authors: Reference gene primer amplification in the assay estimated nucleated cell counts. Measured with immunoSEQ multiplex PCR; TCRdb has only the in-frame clones, and not every one. Clone size and the V and J calls come from that table; the DNA yielded D and trimming. The data contain about 140,000 clones, roughly 80% of them singletons. Cohorts were based on clinical histories the participants reported. CDR3 size: 13 residues. With 3 bases removed from V and 7 bases from J, the gap between germline ends came to 11 bases. Germline CDR1 is SGHTA and CDR2 is FQGTGA. The sample consisted of PBMCs or T cells enriched from blood (not recorded which). The V gene is TRBV7-3, the J gene TRBJ2-3; weak D call: TRBD1 (6 bases). This TCR was recovered from a young woman who had been exposed to COVID-19. In DNA, the CDR3 is TGTGCCAGCAGCTTTGTGGGGGCTAATACGCAGTATTTT. Protein sequence: CASSFVGANTQYF.